One sample yielded the 3 T cell receptor beta chains listed below, sequenced in a study of cytomegalovirus exposure and HLA in healthy donors. The data were produced by immunoSEQ multiplex PCR, yet TCRdb's version contains in-frame clones alone and is incomplete. Of fewer than 65,000 clones listed, 80% to 90% are singletons. The sample consisted of PBMCs. All receptors come from a young woman in good health and CMV-seronegative.

The V and J genes are TRBV30 and TRBJ2-7; 7 bases map to TRBD1. The CDR3 consists of 14 residues. V lost 7 bases to trimming and J lost 0 bases; unmatched junction nucleotides: 9. Germline values: CDR1 GTSNPN, CDR2 SVGIG (reference sequence). CDR3 loop: CASAGTVGSYEQYF. The CDR3 nucleotides read TGTGCCTCCGCCGGGACAGTGGGCTCCTACGAGCAGTACTTC.

This clone has a handful of counts. This chain connects TRBV6-5 to TRBJ1-1; perhaps TRBD1 as D (5 bases). This CDR3 region has 14 residues. V was shortened by 3 bases and J by 1 base, with 9 bases between the two germline ends. CDR1 is MNHEY, CDR2 SVGAGI, per germline. Written as DNA, the CDR3 is TGTGCCAGCAGTTATCAGCAGGGGAACACTGAAGCTTTCTTT. It yields the protein CASSYQQGNTEAFF.

The gene calls are TRBV7-8 and TRBJ1-5; tentatively, D is TRBD1 (6 bases). The CDR3 loop spans 17 amino acids. Germline values: CDR1 SGHVS, CDR2 FQNEAQ. The V gene lost 8 bases and the J gene lost 0 bases, with 20 bases spanning the gap. CDR3 in DNA: TGTGCCAGCGTTGGCAGGGGACCACCATATAGCAATCAGCCCCAGCATTTT. Amino acids: CASVGRGPPYSNQPQHF.